These 8 T cell receptor beta chains were all obtained from the same sample, sequenced in a study of regulatory T cells in long-lasting Graves disease. Relying on iRepertoire HTBI primers and Arm-PCR of CDR3 regions, the team built TCR beta libraries. From the multiplex PCR reads, TCRdb called clonotypes with MiXCR, one entry per CDR3 protein. The data contain hundreds of thousands of distinct CDR3 sequences, approximately 12% of them seen just once; the ten biggest clones take up about 10%. Time point of the sample: newly diagnosed GD, antithyroid drugs for less than 3 months. PBMC-derived RNA was used for the TCR library. In addition, the sample was reused for a study of T cells in Graves' hyperthyroidism and ophthalmopathy.

The input for sequencing was peripheral blood mononuclear cells (PBMCs), taken at new diagnosis, from a patient treated with antithyroid drugs. The receptors derive from a man aged 30-40 years with Graves disease.

Concerning this clonotype itself: This clone may be a read error of a much larger clone one base away. The CDR3 ends on some other residue instead of the conserved phenylalanine or tryptophan, so this is likely a read error. The DNA is left out, because the CDR3 cannot be placed on it with certainty; the CDR3 is given as TCRdb lists it. J is TRBJ2-3 and V is TRBV10-1; TRBD1 is the table's D call, not checked against the DNA. The CDR3 is 14 amino acids in total, end residues counted. Germline assignment: CDR1 WNHNN and CDR2 SYGVQD (reference sequence). CDR3: CASSVQTGAYEQYL.

The V call is TRBV19, the J call TRBJ1-1; D is ambiguous. Germline lookup yields CDR1 LNHDA and CDR2 SQIVND (reference sequence). Trimming stripped 7 bases from V and 4 bases from J, with 13 bases between. The CDR3 consists of 13 residues. CDR3 DNA sequence: TGTGCCAGTATTGGGCTAAGTAGCACTGAAGCTTTCTTT. Translation: CASIGLSSTEAFF.

The rearrangement links TRBV20-1 to TRBJ2-3; 10 bases map to TRBD2. This CDR3 region has 15 residues. The germline V gene encodes CDR1 DFQATT and CDR2 SNEGSKA (reference sequence). J was trimmed by 2 bases and V by 3 bases; bases with no gene match: 5. The CDR3 nucleotides read TGCAGTGCTAGTCTAGCGGGAGAACTCACAGATACGCAGTATTTT. Protein: CSASLAGELTDTQYF.

Ten or more counts support this clonotype. J is TRBJ2-5 and V is TRBV29-1; D is perhaps TRBD1 or TRBD2 (5 bases each). Trimming took off 3 bases at V and 5 bases at J, with 13 bases between the two ends. CDR3 length equals 13 residues. Germline V CDR1 and CDR2: SQVTM, ANQGSEA. The CDR3 nucleotides are TGCAGCGTTGATTGGGACCACTCCGAGACCCAGTACTTC. It specifies CSVDWDHSETQYF.

This clonotype has a count of ten or more. V usage is TRBV3-1 and J usage is TRBJ2-3; D unclear. The ends were cut back, 1 base at V and 4 bases at J, with 3 bases in the middle. CDR3 length equals 12 residues. The V gene's germline CDR1 is LGHDT and CDR2 YNNKEL (reference sequence). The CDR3 DNA follows: TGTGCCAGCAGCCAAGTGGCAGATACGCAGTATTTT. It codes for CASSQVADTQYF.

About this clonotype: A much larger clone lies a single base off, so this may be a read error. No conserved phenylalanine or tryptophan is present at the end of the CDR3, so a read error is the likely explanation. The V and J genes are TRBV11-2 and TRBJ2-2; no reliable D call. Germline values: CDR1 SGHAT, CDR2 FQNNGV. Deletions cut 1 base from V and 4 bases from J, with 10 bases between. The CDR3 has 15 amino acids. CDR3 protein: CASSLVSWSTGELFL. The CDR3 DNA sequence: TGTGCCAGCAGCTTAGTGTCTTGGAGCACCGGGGAGCTGTTTCTT.

The rearrangement links TRBV30 to TRBJ1-3; a weak D match, TRBD1 (5 bases). V was pared by 4 bases and J by 3 bases, with 16 bases between. CDR1 is GTSNPN and CDR2 is SVGIG in the germline V gene (reference sequence). The CDR3 is 15 residues long. The CDR3 reads CAWTGAPKGGNTIYF. In DNA form, the CDR3 reads TGTGCCTGGACTGGGGCCCCAAAAGGTGGAAACACCATATATTTT.

This clonotype was picked up many times. The chain recombines TRBV12-3 or TRBV12-4 with TRBJ1-6; D uncertain. The CDR3 extends over 12 amino acids. With 5 bases removed from V and 8 bases from J, the gap between germline ends came to 7 bases. The CDR3 DNA reads TGTGCCAGCAGTACCCTCTATTCACCCCTCCACTTT. The encoded protein is CASSTLYSPLHF.